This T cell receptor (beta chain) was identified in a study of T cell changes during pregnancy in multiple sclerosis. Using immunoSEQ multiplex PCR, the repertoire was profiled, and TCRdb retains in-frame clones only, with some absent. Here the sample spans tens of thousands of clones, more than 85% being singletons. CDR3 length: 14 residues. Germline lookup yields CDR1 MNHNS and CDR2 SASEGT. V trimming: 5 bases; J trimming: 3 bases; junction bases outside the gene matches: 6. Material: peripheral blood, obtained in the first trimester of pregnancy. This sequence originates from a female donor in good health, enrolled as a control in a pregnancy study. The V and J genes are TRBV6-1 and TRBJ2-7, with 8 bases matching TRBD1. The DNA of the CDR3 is TGTGCCAGCAGTCGCGGACAGGGCCGCTACGAGCAGTACTTC. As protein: CASSRGQGRYEQYF.